The next 21 T cell receptor beta chains were all read from a single sample in a study of graft-versus-host responses after intestinal transplantation. Their cognate antigens are unknown. The data were produced by immunoSEQ multiplex PCR, yet TCRdb's version contains in-frame clones alone and is incomplete. The sample has 80,000 to 100,000 clones, around 93% seen once. The specimen was unstimulated CD8+ T cells sorted from spleen or lymph node cells, collected before transplant. These receptors were collected from a human donor who was the organ donor for an intestinal transplant.

The CDR3: CASKLQGAYHEQYF. The CDR3 bases are TGTGCCAGTAAGCTACAGGGGGCGTACCACGAGCAGTACTTC. The chain carries TRBV19 and TRBJ2-7, with 9 bases that match TRBD1. This CDR3 is 14 amino acids long. Germline V lookup: CDR1 LNHDA, CDR2 SQIVND (reference sequence). V lost 7 bases to trimming and J lost 5 bases; unmatched junction nucleotides: 9.

The V gene is TRBV7-9, the J gene TRBJ1-2; 7 positions match TRBD1. Germline lookup yields CDR1 SEHNR and CDR2 FQNEAQ (reference sequence). V shed 3 bases and J 3 bases; nucleotides not matched to a gene: 4. The CDR3 has 14 residues. The CDR3 DNA is TGTGCCAGCAGCTTGGGACAGTTCGACTATGGCTACACCTTC. Its protein is CASSLGQFDYGYTF. The variable domain in full, completed from reference TRBV7-9 and TRBJ1-2, reads DTGVSQNPRHKITKRGQNVTFRCDPISEHNRLYWYRQTLGQGPEFLTYFQNEAQLEKSRLLSDRFSAERPKGSFSTLEIQRTEQGDSAMYLCASSLGQFDYGYTFGSGTRLTVV.

The chain links TRBV5-1 to TRBJ2-5; D is ambiguous. The DNA end is more similar to TRBJ2-7, so the J call may be wrong. Per the germline V gene, CDR1 is SGHRS and CDR2 is YFSETQ. The CDR3 consists of 14 residues. In nucleotides, the CDR3 is TGCGCCAGCAGCTTGGTACCGGTCTCCTACGAGCAGTACTTC. Residues: CASSLVPVSYEQYF.

There are a few counts of this clone. This chain connects TRBV6-5 to TRBJ2-7; 7 bases agree with TRBD1. V trimming: 7 bases; J trimming: 3 bases; junction bases outside the gene matches: 9. The CDR3 covers 14 residues. Germline V gives CDR1 MNHEY, CDR2 SVGAGI. CDR3 DNA sequence: TGTGCCAGCAATAACAGGGGCTTCTTCTACGAGCAGTACTTC. Protein: CASNNRGFFYEQYF.

V gene TRBV30 combines with J gene TRBJ2-7, with 9 nucleotides matching TRBD1. After removal of 2 bases from V and 6 bases from J, the junction contained 5 bases not matched to a gene. The CDR3 is 13 amino acids. The germline V gene encodes CDR1 GTSNPN and CDR2 SVGIG (reference sequence). CDR3 bases: TGTGCCTGGAGTCAGACAGGGGGGTCCGAGCAGTACTTC. Translation gives CAWSQTGGSEQYF.

Details on this clone: This same CDR3 is encoded by further DNA sequences in the sample. The chain uses TRBV6-5 and TRBJ2-1; TRBD2 matches at 7 bases. CDR3 size: 15 residues. Germline CDR1 is MNHEY and CDR2 is SVGAGI. V lost 0 bases, J lost 3 bases, and 2 bases stayed unmatched. Here the CDR3 DNA reads TGTGCCAGCAGTTACTCGGCGGGGGACTACAATGAGCAGTTCTTC. It is translated as CASSYSAGDYNEQFF.

The sample holds one count of this clone. V and J are TRBV10-2 and TRBJ2-1; 14 bases match TRBD2. The CDR3 runs 15 residues. J was trimmed by 11 bases and V by 2 bases; bases with no gene match: 5. Germline values: CDR1 WSHSY, CDR2 SAAADI. As DNA, the CDR3 is TGCGCCAGCAGTGAGCCAGGACTAGCGGGAGGAAAGCAGTTCTTC. The encoded protein is CASSEPGLAGGKQFF.

This chain joins TRBV9 and TRBJ2-7; D might be TRBD1 (6 bases). The CDR3 loop spans 14 amino acids. The ends were cut back, 3 bases at V and 4 bases at J, with 14 bases in the middle. The germline V gene has CDR1 SGDLS and CDR2 YYNGEE. The CDR3 protein is CASSGRGHPYEQYF. The CDR3 DNA sequence: TGTGCCAGCAGCGGAAGGGGACACCCGTACGAGCAGTACTTC.

J is TRBJ1-5 and V is TRBV4-2; D is perhaps TRBD1 (6 bases). V lost 0 bases to trimming and J lost 2 bases, with 26 bases between them. The CDR3 extends over 21 amino acids. Germline V gene data show CDR1 as LGHNA and CDR2 as YNFKEQ. The CDR3 loop is CASSQDIGWGGEGNGNQPQHF. CDR3 nucleotide sequence: TGTGCCAGCAGCCAAGATATTGGGTGGGGGGGCGAGGGGAATGGCAATCAGCCCCAGCATTTT.

The rearrangement uses TRBV28 and TRBJ2-5; D uncertain. Trimming stripped 3 bases from V and 5 bases from J, with 4 bases between. CDR3 length equals 11 residues. From germline, CDR1 is MDHEN and CDR2 SYDVKM. CDR3 bases: TGTGCCAGCAGTTTCGTGGAGACCCAGTACTTC. Protein: CASSFVETQYF. Looking up the rest from reference TRBV28 and TRBJ2-5 gives the full variable domain: DVKVTQSSRYLVKRTGEKVFLECVQDMDHENMFWYRQDPGLGLRLIYFSYDVKMKEKGDIPEGYSVSREKKERFSLILESASTNQTSMYLCASSFVETQYFGPGTRLLVL.

In nucleotides, the CDR3 is TGTGCCTGGAGGAGTTGGGGCCAGAACACCGGGGAGCTGTTTTTT. This codes for CAWRSWGQNTGELFF. The chain couples TRBV30 to TRBJ2-2; the D gene is possibly TRBD1 (5 bases). Trimming removed 3 bases from V and 1 base from J, with 12 bases in between. Looked up from germline, CDR1 is GTSNPN and CDR2 is SVGIG (reference sequence). This CDR3 comprises 15 residues.

The chain carries TRBV5-1 and TRBJ2-5; tentatively, D is TRBD2 (6 bases). Germline CDR1 is SGHRS and CDR2 is YFSETQ. V lost 3 bases, J lost 11 bases, and 23 bases lay in between. The CDR3 loop spans 15 amino acids. The CDR3 here is CASSSGVNTPFTQYF. The CDR3 bases are TGCGCCAGCAGCTCGGGGGTTAACACACCTTTCACGCAGTACTTC.

This chain uses TRBV15 with TRBJ2-2; D might be TRBD1 (6 bases). V lost 3 bases and J 9 bases, leaving 14 bases between the germline ends. Germline V lookup: CDR1 LNHNV, CDR2 YYDKDF (reference sequence). CDR3 length equals 14 residues. The CDR3: CATSSPGAMWELFF. CDR3 bases: TGTGCCACCAGCAGCCCAGGGGCGATGTGGGAGCTGTTTTTT.

With respect to this clone: One junction end does not reproduce the germline sequence, and a read error may be involved. This chain joins TRBV7-7 and TRBJ2-1; possibly TRBD2 for D (7 bases). CDR1 SSHAT and CDR2 FNYEAQ come from the germline V gene (reference sequence). The CDR3 runs 15 residues. The CDR3 loop is CASSLGGGGGNEQFF. The CDR3 DNA is TGTGCTAGCAGCTTAGGAGGGGGGGGTGGAAATGAGCAGTTCTTC.

This clone was detected a few times. The rearrangement uses TRBV6-1 and TRBJ2-4; 11 nucleotides match TRBD2. Germline lookup yields CDR1 MNHNS and CDR2 SASEGT. After removal of 2 bases from V and 9 bases from J, the junction contained 9 bases not matched to a gene. CDR3 length: 16 amino acids. The CDR3 region has the DNA TGTGCCAGCAGTGAACACTGGCTAGCGGGAGGAGGCATTCAGTACTTC. It is translated as CASSEHWLAGGGIQYF.

This chain uses TRBV5-6 with TRBJ2-3, with no clear D. V shed 0 bases and J shed 2 bases, with 10 bases lying between them. The germline V gene has CDR1 SGHDT and CDR2 YYEEEE. This CDR3 is 15 amino acids long. This chain's CDR3 is CASSLGGRPTDTQYF. CDR3 in DNA: TGTGCCAGCAGCTTGGGAGGCAGACCCACAGATACGCAGTATTTT.

The chain recombines TRBV28 with TRBJ1-6; tentative D call: TRBD1 (5 bases). This CDR3 has 15 amino acids. With 4 bases removed from V and 6 bases from J, the gap between germline ends came to 13 bases. Germline V gene sequence: CDR1 MDHEN, CDR2 SYDVKM. The CDR3 loop reads CASSYRHHGNSPLHF. The CDR3 DNA sequence: TGTGCCAGCAGTTACAGGCACCATGGTAATTCACCCCTCCACTTT.

This chain links TRBV7-9 with TRBJ1-4, with 7 bases aligning to TRBD1. Germline V gives CDR1 SEHNR, CDR2 FQNEAQ (reference sequence). Trimming removed 2 bases from V and 8 bases from J; junction bases left unmatched: 5. CDR3 length equals 14 residues. CDR3 amino acids: CASSLTGDDEKLFF. The CDR3 region has the DNA TGTGCCAGCAGCTTAACAGGGGACGACGAAAAACTGTTTTTT.

The rearrangement uses TRBV27 and TRBJ2-7; 7 nucleotides line up with TRBD2. Trimming cost V 8 bases and J 2 bases; bases outside gene matches: 9. The CDR3 loop spans 14 amino acids. Germline V gene sequence: CDR1 MNHEY, CDR2 SMNVEV (reference sequence). CDR3 in DNA: TGTGCCAGCGCCCCGTCCGGGAGGCCCTACGAGCAGTACTTC. It translates to CASAPSGRPYEQYF.

The chain recombines TRBV13 with TRBJ2-1, with TRBD1 identical over 8 bases. The V gene's germline CDR1 is PRHDT and CDR2 FYEKMQ (reference sequence). J was trimmed by 5 bases and V by 6 bases; bases with no gene match: 9. The CDR3 spans 15 residues. The CDR3 is CASRAMGQDHNEQFF. The CDR3 nucleotides are TGTGCCAGCAGGGCGATGGGACAGGATCACAATGAGCAGTTCTTC.

This chain uses TRBV7-3 with TRBJ2-2, with TRBD1 as a possible D gene (6 bases). Germline-derived CDR1 and CDR2 are SGHTA and FQGTGA. CDR3 length: 12 residues. Trimming stripped 5 bases from V and 6 bases from J, with 7 bases between. The CDR3 DNA sequence: TGTGCCAGCAGCAAGGGGGCCGGGGAGCTGTTTTTT. This encodes CASSKGAGELFF.